The sequence of this TCR beta chain was determined in a study of cytomegalovirus exposure and HLA in healthy donors. PCR involved 60 Vbeta and 13 Jbeta primers. Some clones are missing from TCRdb's copy, which holds only in-frame ones; the method was immunoSEQ multiplex PCR. Its clone listing holds almost 35,000 clones. The CDR3 has 13 amino acids. V lost 0 bases and J lost 4; bases outside the gene matches: 0. Germline V gives CDR1 SGHRS, CDR2 YFSETQ. Study-wide results and limits: About 87% or about 30% of the time was how often most TCR beta V segments were productive, according to an earlier analysis. Specificity for CMV antigens was confirmed in vitro for three of the CMV-associated chains. The study had only CMV serostatus as immune exposure information.

About this clone itself: Antigen unknown.

This rearrangement joins TRBV5-1 to TRBJ1-2; TRBD1 matches 7 bases. Sequences were obtained from PBMCs. The receptor comes from a woman between 40 and 50 years old in good health and CMV-seropositive. The CDR3 sequence is CASSLGTGYGYTF. CDR3 nucleotide sequence: TGCGCCAGCAGCTTGGGGACAGGCTATGGCTACACCTTC.